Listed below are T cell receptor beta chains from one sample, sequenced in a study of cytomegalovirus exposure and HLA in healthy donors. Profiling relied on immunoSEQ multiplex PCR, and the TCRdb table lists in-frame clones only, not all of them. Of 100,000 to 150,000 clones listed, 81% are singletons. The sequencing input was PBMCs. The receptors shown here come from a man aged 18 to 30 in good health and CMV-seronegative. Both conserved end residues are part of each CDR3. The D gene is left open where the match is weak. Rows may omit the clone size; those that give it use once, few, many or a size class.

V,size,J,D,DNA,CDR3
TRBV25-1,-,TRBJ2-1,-,TGTGCCAGCAGTGAATCCTGGCCCTCCTACAATGAGCAGTTCTTC,CASSESWPSYNEQFF
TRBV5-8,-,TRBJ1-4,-,TGTGCCAGCAGCTTGACAGGGCTCAATGAAAAACTGTTTTTT,CASSLTGLNEKLFF
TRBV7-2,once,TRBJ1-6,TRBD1,TGTGCCAGCAGCAAAAGGCAGGGGGCTGAAAATTCACCCCTCCACTTT,CASSKRQGAENSPLHF
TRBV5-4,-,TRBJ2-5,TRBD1,TGTGCCAGCAGCTCCGACAGGGGAGAGACCCAGTACTTC,CASSSDRGETQYF
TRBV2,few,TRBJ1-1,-,TGTGCCAGCACTAGACAGCTCCACACTGAAGCTTTCTTT,CASTRQLHTEAFF
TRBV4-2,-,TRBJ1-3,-,TGTGCCAGCAGCCAAGAACCAGGGCGCGGAAACACCATATATTTT,CASSQEPGRGNTIYF
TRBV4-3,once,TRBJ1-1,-,TGCGCCAGCAGCCAAGGCGGGATGAACACTGAAGCTTTCTTT,CASSQGGMNTEAFF
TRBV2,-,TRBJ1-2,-,TGTGCCAGCAGTGGGCAGGGGAACTATGGCTACACCTTC,CASSGQGNYGYTF
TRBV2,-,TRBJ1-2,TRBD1,TGTGCCAGCAGTTATATTAGCGGGACAGCCGGGGATGGCTACACCTTC,CASSYISGTAGDGYTF
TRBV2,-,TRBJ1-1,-,TGTGCCAGCAGGATGGGAGGGGTAGGTGAAGCTTTCTTT,CASRMGGVGEAFF
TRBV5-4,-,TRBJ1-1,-,TGTGCCAGCAGCTCCGGGACACCTATAGAGAACACTGAAGCTTTCTTT,CASSSGTPIENTEAFF
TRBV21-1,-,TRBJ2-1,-,TGTGCCAGCAGCCCACCACGGGTGGGGACAGGGGGTGTCAATGAGCAGTTCTTC,CASSPPRVGTGGVNEQFF
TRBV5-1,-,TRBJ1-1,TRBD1,TGCGCCAGCAGACAGGGGGAATACACTGAAGCTTTCTTT,CASRQGEYTEAFF
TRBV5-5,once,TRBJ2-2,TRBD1,TGTGCCAGCGGAACTTCGGGACAGGGTAGGACCGGAGAGCTGTTTTTT,CASGTSGQGRTGELFF
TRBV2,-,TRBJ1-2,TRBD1,TGTGCCAGCAGTCCTGACAGGGACTATGGCTACACCTTC,CASSPDRDYGYTF
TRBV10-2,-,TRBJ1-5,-,TGCGCCAGCACCTCTCAGGGGAATCAGCCCCAGCATTTT,CASTSQGNQPQHF
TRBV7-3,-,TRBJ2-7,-,TGTGCCAGCAGCTTAACAGGGGCTAGCGAGCAGTACTTC,CASSLTGASEQYF
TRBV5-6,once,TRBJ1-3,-,TGTGCCAGCAGCTTCGCGGGAGGAAACACCATATATTTT,CASSFAGGNTIYF
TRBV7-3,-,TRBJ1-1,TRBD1,TGTGCCAGCAGCAGAGGGGGCGAGTATGAAGCTTTCTTT,CASSRGGEYEAFF
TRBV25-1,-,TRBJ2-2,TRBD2,TGTGCCAGCAGTCGGGCGGGGGGGCCCCGCCGTAGGACCGGGGAGCTGTTTTTT,CASSRAGGPRRRTGELFF
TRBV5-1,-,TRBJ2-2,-,TGCGCCAGCAGCTTGGAAGGCAGGGGAGTGGGCACCGGGGAGCTGTTTTTT,CASSLEGRGVGTGELFF
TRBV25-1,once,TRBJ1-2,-,TGTGCCAGCAGTCAACGACAGTCTTATACCTTC,CASSQRQSYTF
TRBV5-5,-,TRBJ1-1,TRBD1,TGTGCCAGCAGCTGGGACAGGTCGAACACTGAAGCTTTCTTT,CASSWDRSNTEAFF
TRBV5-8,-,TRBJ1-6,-,TGTGCCAGCAGCTTGAAGCAGGGGATACACAATTCACCCCTCCACTTT,CASSLKQGIHNSPLHF
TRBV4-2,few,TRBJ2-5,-,TGTGCCAGCAGCCAAGAGGTAGGGAGAGAGACCCAGTACTTC,CASSQEVGRETQYF
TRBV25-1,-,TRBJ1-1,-,TGTGCCAGCAGGGGGTGGGGGGTGTCGTCCGAAGCTTTCTTT,CASRGWGVSSEAFF
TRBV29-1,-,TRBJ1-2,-,TGCAGCGTTGAGCAGGGGAGCTATGGCTACACCTTC,CSVEQGSYGYTF
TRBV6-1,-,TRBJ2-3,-,TGTGCCAGCAGTGATATCGGGGGCACAGATACGCAGTATTTT,CASSDIGGTDTQYF
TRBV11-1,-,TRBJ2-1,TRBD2,TGTGCCAGCAGCTGGGGACTAGCTAATGAGCAGTTCTTC,CASSWGLANEQFF
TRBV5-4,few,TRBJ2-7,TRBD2,TGTGCCAGCAGCCTTAGGTCTAGCGGGGGCCTTGACGAGCAGTACTTC,CASSLRSSGGLDEQYF
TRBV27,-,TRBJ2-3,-,TGTGCCAGCAGTTTGTCCCCCCTCTCGGGTACGCAGTATTTT,CASSLSPLSGTQYF
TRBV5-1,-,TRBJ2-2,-,TGCGCCAGCAGCTTTCAGGGGAACGGGGAGCTGTTTTTT,CASSFQGNGELFF
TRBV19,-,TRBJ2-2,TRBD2,TGTGCCGCTAGTACTCCGGGAGGAAGCACCGGGGAGCTGTTTTTT,CAASTPGGSTGELFF
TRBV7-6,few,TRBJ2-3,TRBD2,TGTGCCAGCTCCGGACTAGCGGGGGCCGCTAGCACAGATACGCAGTATTTT,CASSGLAGAASTDTQYF
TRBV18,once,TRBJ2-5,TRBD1,TGTGCCAGCTCACTCGCCTCGGACAGGCAAGAGACCCAGTACTTC,CASSLASDRQETQYF
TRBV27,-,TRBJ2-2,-,TGTGCCAGCAGTGTAGGTAGTAGCGGAGTCACCGGGGAGCTGTTTTTT,CASSVGSSGVTGELFF
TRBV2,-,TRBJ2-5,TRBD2,TGTGCCAGCAGTGAACTAGCGGGGGTTCCAGAGACCCAGTACTTC,CASSELAGVPETQYF
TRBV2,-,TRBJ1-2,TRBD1,TGTGCCAGCAGTTTGACAGGGGGGTCTGGCTACACCTTC,CASSLTGGSGYTF
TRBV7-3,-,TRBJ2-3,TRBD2,TGTGCCAGCAGCTTAACCAGCGGGGGGGCAGATACGCAGTATTTT,CASSLTSGGADTQYF
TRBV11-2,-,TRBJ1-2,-,TGTGCCAGCAGCTTAAACACAGGAGCTAACTATGGCTACACCTTC,CASSLNTGANYGYTF
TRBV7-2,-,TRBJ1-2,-,TGTGCCAGCAGCTCACCAGGTTGGACTCTTGGCTACACCTTC,CASSSPGWTLGYTF
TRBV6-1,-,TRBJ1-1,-,TGTGCCAGCAGTGACCCGCCCCGGGGTTGGACTGAAGCTTTCTTT,CASSDPPRGWTEAFF
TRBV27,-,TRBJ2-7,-,TGTGCCAGCAGTCCACCCGGTGTCCACGAGCAGTACTTC,CASSPPGVHEQYF
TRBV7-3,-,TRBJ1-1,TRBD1,TGTGCCAGCAGCGGACAGGGGTACACTGAAGCTTTCTTT,CASSGQGYTEAFF
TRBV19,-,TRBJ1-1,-,TGTGCCAGTAGTATTCCCCCTTCAGGGTACGGGCTGATCACTGAAGCTTTCTTT,CASSIPPSGYGLITEAFF
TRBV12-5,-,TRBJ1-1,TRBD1,TGTGCTAGTGGTTTGGCCACCCAGGGGGCAGGTACTGAAGCTTTCTTT,CASGLATQGAGTEAFF
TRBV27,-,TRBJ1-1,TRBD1,TGTGCCAGCAGTTTATCCCCGGGACAGGGGGCCGCAACTGAAGCTTTCTTT,CASSLSPGQGAATEAFF
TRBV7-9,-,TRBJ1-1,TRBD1,TGTGCCAGCAGCTTAGGGGGGACAGGGGTAAGTGAAGCTTTCTTT,CASSLGGTGVSEAFF
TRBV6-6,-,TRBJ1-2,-,TGTGCCAGCAAGGAGGGAAACTATGGCTACACCTTC,CASKEGNYGYTF
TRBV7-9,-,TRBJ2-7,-,TGTGCCAGCAGCTTACCAGGCTCCTACGAGCAGTACTTC,CASSLPGSYEQYF
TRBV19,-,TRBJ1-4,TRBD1,TGTGCCAGTAGTATAACAGGGGGAAACGAAAAACTGTTTTTT,CASSITGGNEKLFF
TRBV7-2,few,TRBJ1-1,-,TGTGCCAGCAGCTTACTGTCGGCGGCTGAAGCTTTCTTT,CASSLLSAAEAFF
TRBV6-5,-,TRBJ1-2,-,TGTGCCAGCAGTCCCCCGGGGGGGACGCTAGCGGGCTACACCTTC,CASSPPGGTLAGYTF